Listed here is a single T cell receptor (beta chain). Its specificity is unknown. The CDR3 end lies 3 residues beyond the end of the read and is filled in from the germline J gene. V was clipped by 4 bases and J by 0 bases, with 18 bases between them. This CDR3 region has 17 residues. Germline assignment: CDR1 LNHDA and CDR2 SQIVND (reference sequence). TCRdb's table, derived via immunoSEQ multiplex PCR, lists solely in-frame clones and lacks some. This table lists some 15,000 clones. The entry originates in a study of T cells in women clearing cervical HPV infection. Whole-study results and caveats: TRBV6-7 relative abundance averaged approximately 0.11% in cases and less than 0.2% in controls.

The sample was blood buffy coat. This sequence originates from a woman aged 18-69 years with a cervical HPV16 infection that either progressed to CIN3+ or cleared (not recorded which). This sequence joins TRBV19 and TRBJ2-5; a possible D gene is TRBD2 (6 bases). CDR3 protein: CASSSLGDSKYQETQYF. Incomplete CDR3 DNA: TGTGCCAGTAGTAGTCTAGGGGACTCTAAATACCAAGAGACC.